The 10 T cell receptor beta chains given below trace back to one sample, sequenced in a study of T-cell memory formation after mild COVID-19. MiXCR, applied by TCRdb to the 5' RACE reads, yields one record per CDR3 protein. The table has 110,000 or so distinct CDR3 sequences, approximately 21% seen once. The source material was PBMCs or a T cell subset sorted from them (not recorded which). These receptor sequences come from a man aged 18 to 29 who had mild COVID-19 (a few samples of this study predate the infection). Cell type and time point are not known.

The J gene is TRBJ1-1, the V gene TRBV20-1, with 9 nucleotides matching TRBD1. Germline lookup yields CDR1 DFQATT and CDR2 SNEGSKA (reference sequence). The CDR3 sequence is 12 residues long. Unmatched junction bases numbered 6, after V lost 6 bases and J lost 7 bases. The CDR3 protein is CSARQGVIEAFF. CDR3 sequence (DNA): TGCAGTGCGAGACAGGGGGTGATTGAAGCTTTCTTT.

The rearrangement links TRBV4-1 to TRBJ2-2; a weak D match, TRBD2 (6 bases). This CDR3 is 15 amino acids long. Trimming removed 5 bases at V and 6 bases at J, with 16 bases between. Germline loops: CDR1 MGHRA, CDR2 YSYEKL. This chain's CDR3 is CASSEVRLVSGELFF. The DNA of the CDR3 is TGCGCCAGCAGCGAAGTCAGACTAGTTTCCGGGGAGCTGTTTTTT.

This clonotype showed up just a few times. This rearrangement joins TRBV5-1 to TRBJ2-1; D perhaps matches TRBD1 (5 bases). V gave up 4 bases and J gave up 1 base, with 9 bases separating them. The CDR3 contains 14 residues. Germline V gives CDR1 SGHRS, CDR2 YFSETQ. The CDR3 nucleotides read TGCGCCAGCAGCACCAGGGTTTCCTACAATGAGCAGTTCTTC. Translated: CASSTRVSYNEQFF.

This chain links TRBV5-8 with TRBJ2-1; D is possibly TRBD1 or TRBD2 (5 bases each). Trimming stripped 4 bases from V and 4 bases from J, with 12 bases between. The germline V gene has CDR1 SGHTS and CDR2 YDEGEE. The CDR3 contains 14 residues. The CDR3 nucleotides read TGTGCCAGCAGCACCCGGGACGGATACAATGAGCAGTTCTTC. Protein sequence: CASSTRDGYNEQFF.

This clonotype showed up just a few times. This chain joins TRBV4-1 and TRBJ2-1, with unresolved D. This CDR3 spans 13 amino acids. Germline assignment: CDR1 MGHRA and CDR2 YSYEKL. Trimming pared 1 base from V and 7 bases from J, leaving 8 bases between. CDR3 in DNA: TGCGCCAGCAGCCAAGGGGAACGGAATGAGCAGTTCTTC. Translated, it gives CASSQGERNEQFF.

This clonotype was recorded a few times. The CDR3 nucleotides are TGTGCCAGCGTACAAGAGGTCGGGGAGCTGTTTTTT. It encodes CASVQEVGELFF. The chain links TRBV12-3 or TRBV12-4 to TRBJ2-2; D uncertain. CDR3 size: 12 residues. Deletions cut 8 bases from V and 7 bases from J, with 11 bases between.

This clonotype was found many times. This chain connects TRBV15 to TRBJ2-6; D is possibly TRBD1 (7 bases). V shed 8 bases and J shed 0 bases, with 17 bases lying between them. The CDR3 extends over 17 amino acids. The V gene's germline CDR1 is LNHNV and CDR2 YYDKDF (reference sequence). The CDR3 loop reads CATGQGGSFSGANVLTF. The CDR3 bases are TGTGCCACCGGTCAGGGGGGAAGTTTCTCTGGGGCCAACGTCCTGACTTTC.

The CDR3 DNA follows: TGTGCCAGCAGCCCACTCAGTCGGCTAGCCGGAGATACGCAGTATTTT. Translating it yields CASSPLSRLAGDTQYF. The rearrangement uses TRBV7-9 and TRBJ2-3; D is possibly TRBD2 (5 bases). The CDR3 runs 16 residues. V gave up 5 bases and J gave up 5 bases, with 20 bases separating them. Germline V gene lookup returns CDR1 SEHNR and CDR2 FQNEAQ (reference sequence).

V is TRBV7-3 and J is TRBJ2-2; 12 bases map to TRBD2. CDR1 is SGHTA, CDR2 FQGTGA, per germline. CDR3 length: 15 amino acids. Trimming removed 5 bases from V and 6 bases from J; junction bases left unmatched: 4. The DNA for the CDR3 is TGTGCCAGCAGCCCTAGCGGGGGGGCCGCCGGGGAGCTGTTTTTT. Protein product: CASSPSGGAAGELFF.

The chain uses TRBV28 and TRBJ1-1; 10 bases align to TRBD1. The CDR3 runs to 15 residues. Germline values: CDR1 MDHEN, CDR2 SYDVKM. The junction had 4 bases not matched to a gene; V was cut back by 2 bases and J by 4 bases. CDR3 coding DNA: TGTGCCAGCAGTTTAAGGACAGGGGGGACCACTGAAGCTTTCTTT. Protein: CASSLRTGGTTEAFF.